Detailed here is one T cell receptor beta chain. This sample is drawn from a study of control samples from healthy donors and cancer patients. Only in-frame clones appear in the TCRdb table, and some are missing; sequencing was by immunoSEQ multiplex PCR. The sample contains about 70,000 clones, about 89% of which appear only once. From germline, CDR1 is MNHNS and CDR2 SASEGT. Trimming cost V 2 bases and J 5 bases, with 16 bases left between them. The CDR3 consists of 16 residues. The chain uses TRBV6-1 and TRBJ1-5; D uncertain. The sample comprised PBMCs. The source is a woman between 50 and 59 years old with head and neck cancer. This CDR3 is CASSEPSGGSYQPQHF. The CDR3 bases are TGTGCCAGCAGTGAACCTTCGGGAGGGTCCTATCAGCCCCAGCATTTT.